The clone carrying this T cell receptor (beta chain) was detected ten times or more. What it recognizes is unknown. TCRdb re-derived calls from the RT-PCR reads in MiXCR, one entry per CDR3 protein. The top ten clones hold about 12% of a sample with 500,000 or so distinct CDR3 sequences, about 10% of them seen once. The data are from a study of response to subunit inactivated influenza vaccine. Study results and caveats: It was the authors' suggestion that each seasonal influenza vaccination recruits few new T cells.

Trimming left V 5 bases short and J 8 bases short, with 12 bases between. Per germline, CDR1 DFQATT and CDR2 SNEGSKA (reference sequence). The CDR3 runs 11 residues. The genes are TRBV20-1 and TRBJ1-2; D may be TRBD1 (5 bases). The sequenced sample was PBMCs from blood, obtained more than 35 days after vaccination. The sequence derives from a man aged 50-60 years who received an inactivated influenza vaccine. This CDR3 is CSAEGRDGYTF. The CDR3 DNA follows: TGCAGTGCTGAGGGGAGGGACGGCTACACCTTC.